The entry below gives a single T cell receptor (beta chain) sequence along with its context. CDR3 size: 13 residues. V shed 6 bases and J shed 2 bases, with 9 bases lying between them. The germline V gene encodes CDR1 SEHNR and CDR2 FQNEAQ (reference sequence). This entry is derived from a study of blood T cell repertoires in COVID-19. Study-wide background: The United States, Italy and Spain provided the acute and convalescent COVID-19 samples.

Residents of approximately 25 US areas, aged roughly 18 to 89 years, made up the participants. Clinical history as reported by participants underpinned cohort assignment. Methods used by the authors: Estimates of nucleated cell counts were drawn from the amplification of reference gene primers. Using immunoSEQ multiplex PCR, the repertoire was profiled, and TCRdb retains in-frame clones only, with some absent. V and J calls and clone size follow that table, whereas D and trimming were derived from the DNA. The data contain 250,000 to 350,000 clones, 70% to 90% of them singletons. This TCR was recovered from a woman aged 25 to 39 who had recovered from COVID-19. The chain has TRBV7-9 and TRBJ2-3; D possibly corresponds to TRBD2 (6 bases). Sequencing was done on a sample of PBMCs or T cells enriched from blood (not recorded which). CDR3 coding DNA: TGTGCCAGCAGTCCGGACTACACAGATACGCAGTATTTT. Protein product: CASSPDYTDTQYF.